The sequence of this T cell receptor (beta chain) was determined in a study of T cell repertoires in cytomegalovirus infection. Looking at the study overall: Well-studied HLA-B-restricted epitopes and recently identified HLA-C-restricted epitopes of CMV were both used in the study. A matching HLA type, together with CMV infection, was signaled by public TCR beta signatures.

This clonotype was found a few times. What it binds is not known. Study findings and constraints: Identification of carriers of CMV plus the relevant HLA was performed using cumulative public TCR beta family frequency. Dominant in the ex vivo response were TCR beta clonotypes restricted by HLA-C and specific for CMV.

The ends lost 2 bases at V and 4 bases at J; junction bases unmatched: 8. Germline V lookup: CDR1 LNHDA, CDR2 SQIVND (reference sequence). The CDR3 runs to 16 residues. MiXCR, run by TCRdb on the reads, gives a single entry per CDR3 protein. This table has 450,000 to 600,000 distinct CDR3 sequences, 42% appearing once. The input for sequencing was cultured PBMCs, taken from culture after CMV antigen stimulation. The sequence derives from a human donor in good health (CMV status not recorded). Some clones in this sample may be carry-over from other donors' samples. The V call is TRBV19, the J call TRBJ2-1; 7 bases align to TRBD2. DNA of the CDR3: TGTGCCAGTAGTATACTTCTGACTAGCCCGTACAATGAGCAGTTCTTC. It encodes CASSILLTSPYNEQFF.